This TCR beta chain is from a study of T cells after posttransplantation cyclophosphamide. Study results and limitations: Recipient CMV seropositivity and CMV reactivation strongly tracked TRB clonality. Donor-recipient repertoire similarity was low at 1-2 months, rising over year one. Tissue-infiltrating T cells from skin or gut overlapped little with blood T cells.

Profiling relied on immunoSEQ multiplex PCR, and the TCRdb table lists in-frame clones only, not all of them. The repertoire holds fewer than 25,000 clones, more than 70% seen once, with 7% to 9.5% in the top ten. The germline V gene has CDR1 MGHRA and CDR2 YSYEKL. V trimming: 4 bases; J trimming: 2 bases; junction bases outside the gene matches: 5. There are 15 residues in the CDR3. Controls had myeloablative marrow grafts with methotrexate and calcineurin inhibitor, sampled at 1 year. Notes on this clone: Antigen specificity is unknown.

Here the sequenced sample was PBMCs, taken after an allogeneic stem cell transplant with a calcineurin inhibitor and methotrexate. The receptor was isolated from a female patient in her forties or fifties who received an allogeneic stem cell transplant from an unrelated donor, was CMV-positive, and had chronic GVHD only. The graft donor may be the source of some T cells. This chain connects TRBV4-1 to TRBJ2-7, with TRBD2 matching 10 bases. The CDR3 sequence is CASSPQAGGPYEQYF. The DNA for the CDR3 is TGCGCCAGCAGCCCCCAAGCGGGAGGGCCCTACGAGCAGTACTTC.